Here is one TCR beta chain with its context. This clone was observed many times. The antigen it recognizes is unknown. The read stops 3 residues short of the end of the CDR3; the missing end is completed from the germline J gene. Both CVID patients and healthy controls were predominantly of Caucasian heritage. Heparinized peripheral whole blood samples of about 4.5 to 8 ml were collected from each donor. Genomic DNA from adults with common variable immune deficiency (CVID) and from healthy adult controls was the source for sequencing TCRbeta CDR3 repertoires. The control group was made up of around 22 healthy adult volunteers (approximately 10 male and 12 female) whose ages ranged from roughly 20 to 66 years, with a mean age of almost 35. Diluted blood was density-centrifuged over Hypaque 1077 or Ficoll-Paque to isolate peripheral blood mononuclear cells. Genomic DNA was obtained from unsorted mononuclear cells through either Qiagen column purification or a centrifugation-based method.

V is pared back by 5 bases and J by 1 base, with 11 bases lying between the germline termini. The CDR3 numbers 15 residues from cysteine through phenylalanine. The CDR3 was read in part: 36 bases, with the frame set at base 1. Reading the germline V gene gives CDR1 SGHVS and CDR2 FQNEAQ. Equivalent amounts of genomic DNA from CVID and control samples were used as sequencing input. For every sample, a 60 bp segment covering the rearranged TCRbeta CDR3 region was amplified and then sequenced. The immunoSEQ assay, a bias-corrected multiplex PCR combined with high-throughput sequencing, was used to amplify TCRbeta. Per the original workflow: Every unique nucleotide sequence counted as a clone and was annotated with V, D and J genes, copy number and frequency. Sequences were labeled productive if in frame, and non-productive if out of frame or containing stop codons. As previously described, Shannon's entropy was used to calculate clonality. The predicted amino acid sequences of productive clones were used to derive mean CDR3 Kyte-Doolittle hydropathy. Hierarchical clustering of scaled V gene usage was performed with the R hclust function using Manhattan distance and complete linkage. To assess clone sharing by CDR3 amino acid sequence, 12 repertoires per group were resampled over 100 rounds. The repertoires were searched for some 70 published EBV-specific TCRbeta sequences and 200 to 300 published CMV-specific TCRbeta sequences. Analysis left out a couple of CVID samples that produced under 10,000 sequences, so 35 to 50 CVID repertoires remained. In its TCRdb copy, this immuneACCESS table keeps in-frame sequences only and misses some clones. Where compared with another copy, unresolved V genes explain less than half of these, and the others have no known cause. That table furnishes V, J and clone size, whereas the DNA furnished D and trimming. The sample comprises about 52,000 clones, and every one was counted more than once. The ten most abundant clones make up nearly 3.5% of the sample.

The sample comes from a study of T cell clonality in common variable immunodeficiency (dated by TCRdb to between 2014 and 2016). Broad study findings and their caveats: Differences among patients in the CVID cohort limited the correlations between repertoire features and clinical complications. Although equal DNA input was used, an average of about 87,000 unique sequences per sample was obtained for controls, compared with roughly 33,000 for CVID samples. TCRbeta clonality was higher in CVID subjects than in healthy controls (t-test p = 0.018), and the increase was most characteristic of about a third of subjects. It was noted by the authors that sequencing of the repertoires of T cell subpopulations would be needed to clarify the cause of the increased clonality in CVID. Reportedly, TCRbeta sequences from CVID had fewer deletions and N-nucleotide insertions, and highly modified clones with 13 or more V deletions were absent from CVID. CVID subjects shared fewer TCRbeta clones with each other than healthy controls did (p < 0.0001).

The clonotype originates from a person between 18 and 75 years old in good health. Sequencing used peripheral blood mononuclear cells. The chain employs TRBV7-8 and TRBJ1-4, with the D gene call left open. Here the CDR3 is given as CASSPRHQTNEKLFF. The part of the CDR3 DNA that was read is TGTGCCAGCAGCCCCAGACATCAAACTAATGAAAAA.